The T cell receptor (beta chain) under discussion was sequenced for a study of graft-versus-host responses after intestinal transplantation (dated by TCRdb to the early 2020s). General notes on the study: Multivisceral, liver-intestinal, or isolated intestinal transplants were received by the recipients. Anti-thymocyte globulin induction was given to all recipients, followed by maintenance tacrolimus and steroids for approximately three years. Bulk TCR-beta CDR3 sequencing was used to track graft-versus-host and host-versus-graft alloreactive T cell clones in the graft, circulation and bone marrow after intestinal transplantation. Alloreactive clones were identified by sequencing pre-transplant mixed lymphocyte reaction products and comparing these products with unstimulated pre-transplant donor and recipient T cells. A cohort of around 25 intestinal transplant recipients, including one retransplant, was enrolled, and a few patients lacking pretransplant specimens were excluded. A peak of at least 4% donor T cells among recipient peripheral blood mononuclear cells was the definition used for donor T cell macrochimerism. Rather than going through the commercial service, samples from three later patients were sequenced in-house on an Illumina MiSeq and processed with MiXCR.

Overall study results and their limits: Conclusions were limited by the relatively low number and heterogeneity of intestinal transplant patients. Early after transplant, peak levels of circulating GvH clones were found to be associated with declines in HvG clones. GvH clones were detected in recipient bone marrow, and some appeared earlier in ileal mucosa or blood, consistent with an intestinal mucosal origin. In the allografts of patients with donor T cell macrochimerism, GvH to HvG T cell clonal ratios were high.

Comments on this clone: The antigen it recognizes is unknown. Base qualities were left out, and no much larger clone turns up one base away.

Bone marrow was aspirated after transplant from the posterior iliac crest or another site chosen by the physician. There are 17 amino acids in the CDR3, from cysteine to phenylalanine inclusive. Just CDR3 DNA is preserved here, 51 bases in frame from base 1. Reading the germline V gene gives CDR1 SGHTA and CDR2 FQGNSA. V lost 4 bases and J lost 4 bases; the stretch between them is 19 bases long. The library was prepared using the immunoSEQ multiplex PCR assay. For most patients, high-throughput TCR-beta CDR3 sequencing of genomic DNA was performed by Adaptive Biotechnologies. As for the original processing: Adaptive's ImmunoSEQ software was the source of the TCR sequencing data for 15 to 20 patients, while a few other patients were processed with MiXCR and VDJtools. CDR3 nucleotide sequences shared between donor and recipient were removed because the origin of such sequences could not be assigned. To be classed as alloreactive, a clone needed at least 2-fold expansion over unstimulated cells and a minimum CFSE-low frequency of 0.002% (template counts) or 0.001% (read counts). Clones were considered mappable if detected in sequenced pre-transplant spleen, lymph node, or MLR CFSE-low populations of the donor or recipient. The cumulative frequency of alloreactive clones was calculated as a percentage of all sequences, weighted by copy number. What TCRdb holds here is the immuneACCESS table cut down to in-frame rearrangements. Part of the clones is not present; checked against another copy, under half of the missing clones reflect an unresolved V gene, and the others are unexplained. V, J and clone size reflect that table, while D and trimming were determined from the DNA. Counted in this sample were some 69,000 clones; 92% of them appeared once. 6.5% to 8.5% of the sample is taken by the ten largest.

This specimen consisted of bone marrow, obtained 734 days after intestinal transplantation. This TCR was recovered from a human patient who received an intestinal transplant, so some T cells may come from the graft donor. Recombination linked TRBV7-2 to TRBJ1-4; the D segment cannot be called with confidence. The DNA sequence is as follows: TGTGCCAGCAGCTCCCACCCGGACCGAAGAGATAATGAAAAACTGTTTTTT. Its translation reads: CASSSHPDRRDNEKLFF.